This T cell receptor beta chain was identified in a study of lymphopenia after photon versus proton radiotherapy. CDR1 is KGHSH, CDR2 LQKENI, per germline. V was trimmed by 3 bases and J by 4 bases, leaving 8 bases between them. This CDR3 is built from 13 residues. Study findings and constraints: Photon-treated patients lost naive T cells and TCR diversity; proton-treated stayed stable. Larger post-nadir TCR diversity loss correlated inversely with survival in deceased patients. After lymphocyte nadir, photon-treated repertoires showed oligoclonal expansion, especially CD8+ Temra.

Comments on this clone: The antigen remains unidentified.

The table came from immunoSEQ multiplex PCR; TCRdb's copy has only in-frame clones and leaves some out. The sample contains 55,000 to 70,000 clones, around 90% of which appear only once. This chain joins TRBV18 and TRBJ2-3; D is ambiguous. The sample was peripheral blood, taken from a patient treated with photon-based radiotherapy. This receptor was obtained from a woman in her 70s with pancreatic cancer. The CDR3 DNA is TGTGCCAGCTCACCCAATTTGGCAGATACGCAGTATTTT. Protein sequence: CASSPNLADTQYF.